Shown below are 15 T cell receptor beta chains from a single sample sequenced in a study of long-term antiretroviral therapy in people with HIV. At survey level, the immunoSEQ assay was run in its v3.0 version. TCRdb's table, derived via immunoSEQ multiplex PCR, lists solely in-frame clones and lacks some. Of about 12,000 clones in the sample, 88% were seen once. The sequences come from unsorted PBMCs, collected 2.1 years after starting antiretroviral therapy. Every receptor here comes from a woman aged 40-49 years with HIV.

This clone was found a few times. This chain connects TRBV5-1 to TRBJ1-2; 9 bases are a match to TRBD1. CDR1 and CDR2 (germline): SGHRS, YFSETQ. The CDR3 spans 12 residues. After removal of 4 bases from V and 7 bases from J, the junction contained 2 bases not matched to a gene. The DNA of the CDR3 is TGCGCCAGCAGCGAACAGGGGGCTGGCTACACCTTC. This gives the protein CASSEQGAGYTF. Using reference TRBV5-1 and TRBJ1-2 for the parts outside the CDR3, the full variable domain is KAGVTQTPRYLIKTRGQQVTLSCSPISGHRSVSWYQQTPGQGLQFLFEYFSETQRNKGNFPGRFSGRQFSNSRSEMNVSTLELGDSALYLCASSEQGAGYTFGSGTRLTVV.

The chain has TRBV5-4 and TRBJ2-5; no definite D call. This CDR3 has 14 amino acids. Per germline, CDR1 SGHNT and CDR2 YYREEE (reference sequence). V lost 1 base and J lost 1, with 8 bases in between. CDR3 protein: CASSLRRPQETQYF. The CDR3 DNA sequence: TGTGCCAGCAGCTTGCGACGGCCCCAAGAGACCCAGTACTTC.

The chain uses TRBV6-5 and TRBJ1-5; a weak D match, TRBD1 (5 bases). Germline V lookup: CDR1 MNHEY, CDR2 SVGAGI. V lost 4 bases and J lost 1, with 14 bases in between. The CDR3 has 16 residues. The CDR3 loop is CASSSRQGKSNQPQHF. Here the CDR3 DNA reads TGTGCCAGCAGTTCTCGGCAGGGTAAGAGCAATCAGCCCCAGCATTTT.

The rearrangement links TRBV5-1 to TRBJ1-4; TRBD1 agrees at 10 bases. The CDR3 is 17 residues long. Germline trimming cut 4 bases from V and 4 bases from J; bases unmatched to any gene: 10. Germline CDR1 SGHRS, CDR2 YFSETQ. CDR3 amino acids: CASSLETGGAFNEKLFF. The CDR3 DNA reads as TGCGCCAGCAGCCTGGAGACAGGGGGCGCTTTTAATGAAAAACTGTTTTTT.

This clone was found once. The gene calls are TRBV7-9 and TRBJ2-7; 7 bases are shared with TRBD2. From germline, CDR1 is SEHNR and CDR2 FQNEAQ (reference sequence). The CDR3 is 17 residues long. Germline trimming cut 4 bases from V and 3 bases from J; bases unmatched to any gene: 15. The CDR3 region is CASSSRVGGVLGYEQYF. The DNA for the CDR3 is TGTGCCAGCAGCTCGAGGGTGGGGGGGGTCCTGGGCTACGAGCAGTACTTC.

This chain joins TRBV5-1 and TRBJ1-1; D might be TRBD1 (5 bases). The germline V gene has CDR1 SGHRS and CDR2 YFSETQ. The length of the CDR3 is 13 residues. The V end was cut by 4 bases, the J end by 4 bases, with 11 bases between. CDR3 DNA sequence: TGCGCCAGCAGCATCACCGGGGCCACTGAAGCTTTCTTT. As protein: CASSITGATEAFF.

The CDR3 sequence is CASSFGHYEQYF. The CDR3 bases are TGTGCCAGCAGCTTTGGTCACTACGAGCAGTACTTC. The chain uses TRBV7-9 and TRBJ2-7; D unclear. The CDR3 is 12 residues long. CDR1 and CDR2 from the germline V gene are SEHNR and FQNEAQ (reference sequence). V shed 3 bases and J shed 3 bases, with 6 bases lying between them.

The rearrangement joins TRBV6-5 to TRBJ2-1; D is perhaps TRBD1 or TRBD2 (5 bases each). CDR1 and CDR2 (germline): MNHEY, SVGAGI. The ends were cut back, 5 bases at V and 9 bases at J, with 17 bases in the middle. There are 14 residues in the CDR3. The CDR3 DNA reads TGTGCCAGCAGTGAAGGGTCAGGGACCCTTGAGCAGTTCTTC. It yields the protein CASSEGSGTLEQFF.

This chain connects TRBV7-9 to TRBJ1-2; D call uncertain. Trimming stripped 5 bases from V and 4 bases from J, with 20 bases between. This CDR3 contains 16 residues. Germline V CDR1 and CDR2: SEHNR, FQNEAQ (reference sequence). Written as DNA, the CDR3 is TGTGCCAGCAGCCCGCGAGCAGACCCTTACACCTATGGCTACACCTTC. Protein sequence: CASSPRADPYTYGYTF.

The CDR3: CASSRGPTGGGNYGYTF. As DNA, the CDR3 is TGTGCCAGCAGTCGGGGGCCCACAGGGGGAGGAAACTATGGCTACACCTTC. The J gene is TRBJ1-2, the V gene TRBV27, with 8 bases matching TRBD1. This CDR3 is 17 amino acids long. V lost 5 bases and J lost 2; bases outside the gene matches: 13. Germline V gene data show CDR1 as MNHEY and CDR2 as SMNVEV (reference sequence).

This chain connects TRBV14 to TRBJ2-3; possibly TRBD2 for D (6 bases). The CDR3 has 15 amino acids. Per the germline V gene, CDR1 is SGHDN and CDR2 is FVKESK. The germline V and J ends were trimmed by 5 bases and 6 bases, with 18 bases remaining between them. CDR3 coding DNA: TGTGCCAGCAGCGCTATAGCGGACCCCTCTGATACGCAGTATTTT. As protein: CASSAIADPSDTQYF.

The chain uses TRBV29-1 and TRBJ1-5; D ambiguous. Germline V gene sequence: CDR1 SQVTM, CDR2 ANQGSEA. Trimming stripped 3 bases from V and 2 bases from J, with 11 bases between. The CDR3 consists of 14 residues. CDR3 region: CSVEESGGNQPQHF. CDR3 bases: TGCAGCGTTGAGGAGTCAGGCGGCAATCAGCCCCAGCATTTT.

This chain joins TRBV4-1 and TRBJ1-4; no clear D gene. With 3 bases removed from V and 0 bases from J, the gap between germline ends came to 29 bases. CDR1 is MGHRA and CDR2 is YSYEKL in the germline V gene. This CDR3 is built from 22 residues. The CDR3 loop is CASSHFKPGGRPKRTTNEKLFF. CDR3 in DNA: TGCGCCAGCAGCCATTTCAAGCCCGGAGGCAGGCCCAAACGCACAACTAATGAAAAACTGTTTTTT.

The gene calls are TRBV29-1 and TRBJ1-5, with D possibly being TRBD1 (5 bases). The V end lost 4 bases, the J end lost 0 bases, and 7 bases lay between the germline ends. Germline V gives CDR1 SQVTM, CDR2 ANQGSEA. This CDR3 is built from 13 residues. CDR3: CSVAGNSNQPQHF. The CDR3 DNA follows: TGCAGCGTTGCAGGGAATAGCAATCAGCCCCAGCATTTT.

CDR3 in DNA: TGTGCCAGCAGCTTAGCGACGTTTCAGGGGTCCTACGAGCAGTACTTC. It is translated as CASSLATFQGSYEQYF. The V call is TRBV7-9, the J call TRBJ2-7; D perhaps matches TRBD1 (6 bases). The CDR3 covers 16 residues. Germline assignment: CDR1 SEHNR and CDR2 FQNEAQ (reference sequence). Between the trimmed V and J ends, which lost 0 bases and 1 base, there was a span of 13 bases.